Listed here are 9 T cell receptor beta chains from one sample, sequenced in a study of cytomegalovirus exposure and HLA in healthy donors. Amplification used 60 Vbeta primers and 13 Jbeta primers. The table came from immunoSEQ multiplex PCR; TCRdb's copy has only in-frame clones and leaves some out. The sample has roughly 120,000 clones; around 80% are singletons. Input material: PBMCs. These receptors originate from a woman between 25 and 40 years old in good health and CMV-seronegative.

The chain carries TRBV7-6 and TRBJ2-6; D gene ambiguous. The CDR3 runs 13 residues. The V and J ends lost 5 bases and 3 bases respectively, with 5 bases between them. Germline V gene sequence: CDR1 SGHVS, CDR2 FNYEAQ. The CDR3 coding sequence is TGTGCCAGCAGCCACAGTGGGGCCAACGTCCTGACTTTC. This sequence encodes CASSHSGANVLTF.

The CDR3 spells CATCRFMEQFF. The CDR3 DNA reads as TGTGCCACCTGTCGGTTTATGGAGCAGTTCTTC. The chain combines TRBV15 with TRBJ2-1, with no clear D. Per the germline V gene, CDR1 is LNHNV and CDR2 is YYDKDF (reference sequence). With 8 bases removed from V and 10 bases from J, the gap between germline ends came to 12 bases. The CDR3 totals 11 residues.

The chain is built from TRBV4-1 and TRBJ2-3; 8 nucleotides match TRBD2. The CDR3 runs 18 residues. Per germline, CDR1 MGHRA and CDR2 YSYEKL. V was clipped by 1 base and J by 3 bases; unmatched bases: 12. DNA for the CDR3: TGCGCCAGCAGCCAAGGTCGTGGAGCGGGAGATATGACAGATACGCAGTATTTT. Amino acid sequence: CASSQGRGAGDMTDTQYF.

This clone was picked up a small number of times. CDR3 coding DNA: TGTGCCAGCAGCTCCGGACTAGCGGGGGCTGAGCAGTTCTTC. It specifies CASSSGLAGAEQFF. The chain is built from TRBV7-3 and TRBJ2-1; 13 bases match TRBD2. CDR3 size: 14 residues. With 4 bases clipped from V and 9 bases from J, the junction kept 3 bases outside the gene matches. Germline-derived CDR1 and CDR2 are SGHTA and FQGTGA.

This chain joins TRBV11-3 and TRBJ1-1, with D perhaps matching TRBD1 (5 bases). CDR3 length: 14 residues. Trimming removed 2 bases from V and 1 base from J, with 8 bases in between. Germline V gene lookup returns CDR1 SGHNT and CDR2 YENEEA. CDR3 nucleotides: TGTGCCAGCAGCTTACAGGGCCCGAACACTGAAGCTTTCTTT. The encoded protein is CASSLQGPNTEAFF.

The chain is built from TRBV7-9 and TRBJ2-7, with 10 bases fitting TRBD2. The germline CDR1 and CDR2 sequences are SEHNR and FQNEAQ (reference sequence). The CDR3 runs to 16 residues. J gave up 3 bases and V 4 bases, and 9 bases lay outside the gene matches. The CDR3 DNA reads TGTGCCAGCAGCTCCCGGACTAGCGGAGCCCTCTACGAGCAGTACTTC. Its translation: CASSSRTSGALYEQYF.

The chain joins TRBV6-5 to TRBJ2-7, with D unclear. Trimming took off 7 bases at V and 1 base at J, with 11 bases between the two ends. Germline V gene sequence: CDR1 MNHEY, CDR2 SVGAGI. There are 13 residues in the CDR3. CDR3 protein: CASTKAGSYEQYF. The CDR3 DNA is TGTGCCAGCACTAAGGCAGGTTCCTACGAGCAGTACTTC.

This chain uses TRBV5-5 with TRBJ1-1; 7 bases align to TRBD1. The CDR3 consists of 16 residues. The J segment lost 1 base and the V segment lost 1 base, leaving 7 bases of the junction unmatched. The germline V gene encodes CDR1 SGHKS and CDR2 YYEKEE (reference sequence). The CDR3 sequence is CASSLSIEGANTEAFF. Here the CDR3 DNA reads TGTGCCAGCAGCTTGAGTATTGAGGGGGCGAACACTGAAGCTTTCTTT.

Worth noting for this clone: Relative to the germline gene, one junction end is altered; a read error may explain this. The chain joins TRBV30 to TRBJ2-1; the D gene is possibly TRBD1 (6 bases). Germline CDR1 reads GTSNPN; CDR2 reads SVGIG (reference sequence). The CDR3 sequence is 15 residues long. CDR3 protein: CAWSPQTGTHNAQFF. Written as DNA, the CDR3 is TGTGCCTGGAGCCCCCAAACAGGGACCCACAATGCGCAGTTCTTC.